By share of the sample, the clone carrying this TCR beta chain is medium-sized. Its antigen is currently unknown. The CDR3 is made up of 12 amino acids. The germline gives CDR1 SGHRS, CDR2 YFSETQ. With 4 bases clipped from V and 10 bases from J, the junction kept 6 bases outside the gene matches. The data originate from a study of T cell repertoires in aging, cancer and after chemotherapy. The overall study: Donor ages fell into six groups from 30 or younger up to 70 or older. General study results and limits: Compared with age-matched healthy donors, untreated hematological or solid cancer patients showed higher blood TCR clonality.

Amplification of TCR beta used genomic DNA extracted from peripheral blood. TRB rearrangements spanning V, D and J were amplified using mixed TRB-A/B primers. TCRdb fed the multiplex PCR reads into MiXCR, producing one record per CDR3 protein. The sample contains over 2,500 distinct CDR3 sequences, almost 25% of which appear only once. The TCR comes from a human donor with a solid tumor. Sequences were obtained from blood. This chain links TRBV5-1 with TRBJ1-2; 8 nucleotides match TRBD1. CDR3 protein: CASSGQGIPYTF. In DNA form, the CDR3 reads TGCGCCAGCAGCGGACAGGGAATTCCCTACACCTTC.